The 13 T cell receptor beta chains below were found in one sample sequenced in a study of blood T cell repertoires in COVID-19. Profiled with immunoSEQ multiplex PCR; TCRdb holds only in-frame clones, not every one. Of fewer than 200,000 clones in the sample, approximately 86% were seen once. Sequencing was done on a sample of peripheral blood. These receptors originate from a woman at least 80 years old with COVID-19, enrolled during active disease.

This sequence joins TRBV7-9 and TRBJ1-1, with 8 bases matching TRBD1. After removal of 0 bases from V and 10 bases from J, the junction contained 7 bases not matched to a gene. This CDR3 spans 14 amino acids. Germline V CDR1 and CDR2: SEHNR, FQNEAQ (reference sequence). The CDR3 reads CASSLAVTGVAAFF. The CDR3 region has the DNA TGTGCCAGCAGCTTAGCAGTGACAGGGGTTGCAGCTTTCTTT.

V usage is TRBV6-6 and J usage is TRBJ2-3; D gene ambiguous. V was cut by 3 bases and J by 2 bases, with 12 bases left in between. The CDR3 loop spans 15 amino acids. Germline loops: CDR1 MNHNY, CDR2 SVGAGI (reference sequence). For the CDR3, the DNA is TGTGCCAGCAGTTATTCGACTGGATACACAGATACGCAGTATTTT. Amino acid sequence: CASSYSTGYTDTQYF.

This sequence joins TRBV4-1 and TRBJ1-2; D remains unclear. Germline V gives CDR1 MGHRA, CDR2 YSYEKL. Trimming took off 4 bases at V and 8 bases at J, with 17 bases between the two ends. The length of the CDR3 is 14 residues. The CDR3 nucleotides are TGCGCCAGCAGCCCCAATGTAGAGGCGAGAGGCTACACCTTC. Amino acids: CASSPNVEARGYTF.

The chain couples TRBV5-1 to TRBJ1-6, with 8 positions matching TRBD1. CDR1 and CDR2 from the germline V gene are SGHRS and YFSETQ. The CDR3 extends over 14 amino acids. V dropped 4 bases and J dropped 10; count of bases not matched to a gene: 7. CDR3 sequence (DNA): TGCGCCAGCAGCACACGGACAGGGAACTCACCCCTCCACTTT. Amino acids: CASSTRTGNSPLHF.

The chain recombines TRBV9 with TRBJ1-3, with 9 nucleotides matching TRBD1. CDR3 size: 18 residues. The V and J ends lost 4 bases and 0 bases, in that order; junction bases with no gene match: 11. Per germline, CDR1 SGDLS and CDR2 YYNGEE. Written as DNA, the CDR3 is TGTGCCAGCAGCCTAGAGGGGACAGGGAGATACTCTGGAAACACCATATATTTT. As protein: CASSLEGTGRYSGNTIYF.

On this clone itself: At the DNA level, this CDR3 is encoded by other sequences in the same sample as well. The genes are TRBV5-1 and TRBJ1-3; D remains unclear. The germline CDR1 and CDR2 sequences are SGHRS and YFSETQ. Trimming stripped 0 bases from V and 0 bases from J, with 7 bases between. This CDR3 is built from 15 residues. The CDR3: CASSLAGVSGNTIYF. Written as DNA, the CDR3 is TGCGCCAGCAGCTTGGCCGGTGTCTCTGGAAACACCATATATTTT.

V and J are TRBV2 and TRBJ1-4, with 8 positions matching TRBD1. Per the germline V gene, CDR1 is SNHLY and CDR2 is FYNNEI. V trimming: 0 bases; J trimming: 0 bases; junction bases outside the gene matches: 9. This CDR3 spans 19 amino acids. In DNA form, the CDR3 reads TGTGCCAGCAGTGAAGCCCGACAGGGGATCTTTGCAACTAATGAAAAACTGTTTTTT. It codes for CASSEARQGIFATNEKLFF.

The chain has TRBV6-5 and TRBJ2-7; 7 bases are shared with TRBD1. The CDR3 is 15 amino acids. V shed 2 bases, J shed 2 bases, and the junction held 6 bases outside the gene matches. Germline V CDR1 and CDR2: MNHEY, SVGAGI. The CDR3 nucleotides read TGTGCCAGCAGTTACGAAAGGGACAGAACCTACGAGCAGTACTTC. Its protein product is CASSYERDRTYEQYF.

The V and J genes are TRBV6-5 and TRBJ2-1; D unclear. V was shortened by 8 bases and J by 9 bases, with 11 bases between the two germline ends. Germline lookup yields CDR1 MNHEY and CDR2 SVGAGI. The CDR3 totals 11 residues. The chain's CDR3 is CASAQDTEQFF. CDR3 sequence (DNA): TGTGCCAGCGCCCAGGATACTGAGCAGTTCTTC.

The chain employs TRBV3-1 (or the pseudogene TRBV3-2) and TRBJ2-1; unclear D gene. The CDR3 runs to 14 residues. Deletions cut 1 base from V and 13 bases from J, with 17 bases between. Germline CDR1 is LGHDT and CDR2 is YNNKEL (reference sequence). The chain's CDR3 is CASSQGSLVGFQFF. The CDR3 DNA reads as TGTGCCAGCAGCCAAGGGTCCCTAGTTGGTTTTCAGTTCTTC.

The chain joins TRBV5-1 to TRBJ2-3; D uncertain. The CDR3 covers 12 residues. The ends were cut back, 1 base at V and 3 bases at J, with 3 bases in the middle. Germline CDR1 reads SGHRS; CDR2 reads YFSETQ. CDR3 protein: CASSLTTDTQYF. In nucleotides, the CDR3 is TGCGCCAGCAGCTTGACTACAGATACGCAGTATTTT.

The rearrangement uses TRBV24-1 and TRBJ2-1, with 8 bases aligning to TRBD2. The CDR3 spans 12 residues. Trimming removed 6 bases from V and 7 bases from J; junction bases left unmatched: 1. Germline CDR1 and CDR2: KGHDR and SFDVKD. CDR3 bases: TGTGCCACCAGTCGGGGGGGGAATGAGCAGTTCTTC. Its translation is CATSRGGNEQFF.

V gene TRBV7-2 combines with J gene TRBJ1-5, with D uncertain. Germline assignment: CDR1 SGHTA and CDR2 FQGNSA. There are 12 residues in the CDR3. Trimming cost V 5 bases and J 6 bases, with 8 bases left between them. As DNA, the CDR3 is TGTGCCAGCAGCCTATTATTTCAGCCCCAGCATTTT. Translating it yields CASSLLFQPQHF.